A single sample is the source of the 16 T cell receptor beta chains below, sequenced in a study of beta chain features in type 1 diabetes (dated by TCRdb to between 2017 and 2018). Library prep was done by the immunoSEQ multiplex PCR assay. The High Capacity cDNA Reverse Transcription Kit was used to reverse transcribe all of the isolated RNA, meaning that expressed TCRB transcripts were what got sequenced. The table comes from immuneACCESS by way of TCRdb, which keeps in-frame sequences with V and J called. Part of the clones is missing from these tables; in studies checked, under half for an unresolved V gene and the rest for unknown reasons. The sample includes hundreds of thousands of clones, with approximately 28% observed a single time. The ten largest make up around 0.065% of the sample. The sample was naive CD4+ T cells from blood. The cell subset or site label for this specimen denotes: true naive CD4+ T cells. Source of these receptors: a man between 18 and 35 years old in good health.

The table lists this clone with a few counts. The rearrangement joins TRBV15 to TRBJ2-3; 11 positions agree with TRBD1. Germline loops: CDR1 LNHNV, CDR2 YYDKDF (reference sequence). This CDR3 region has 15 residues. V lost 4 bases, J lost 11 bases, and 11 bases stayed unmatched. CDR3 coding DNA: TGTGCCACCAGCACTGGGACAGGGGGAAGTTATAGGCAGTATTTT. This codes for CATSTGTGGSYRQYF.

This sequence joins TRBV29-1 and TRBJ2-4, with TRBD2 as a possible D gene (5 bases). V was shortened by 7 bases and J by 9 bases, with 10 bases between the two germline ends. The CDR3 covers 10 residues. Germline CDR1 reads SQVTM; CDR2 reads ANQGSEA. CDR3 coding DNA: TGCAGCGCCCTTCGGGGCATTCAGTACTTC. It yields the protein CSALRGIQYF.

The chain joins TRBV28 to TRBJ2-3; a weak D match, TRBD1 (5 bases). The V end was cut by 3 bases, the J end by 2 bases, with 6 bases between. From germline, CDR1 is MDHEN and CDR2 SYDVKM. The CDR3 is made up of 13 amino acids. The CDR3 is CASSLDNTDTQYF. DNA for the CDR3: TGTGCCAGCAGTTTGGACAACACAGATACGCAGTATTTT.

V gene TRBV6-7 combines with J gene TRBJ2-5; 8 bases map to TRBD2. TRBV6-7 falls under the ORF class, with uncertain function. This CDR3 contains 14 residues. Germline trimming cut 4 bases from V and 5 bases from J; bases unmatched to any gene: 6. CDR3 amino acids: CASSLLAVEETQYF. The CDR3 DNA reads as TGTGCCAGCAGTTTACTAGCGGTGGAGGAGACCCAGTACTTC.

V gene TRBV18 combines with J gene TRBJ2-5, with D hard to call. In germline, CDR1 is KGHSH, CDR2 LQKENI. V lost 6 bases to trimming and J lost 0 bases, with 2 bases between them. CDR3 size: 11 residues. The CDR3 protein is CASSNQETQYF. CDR3 sequence (DNA): TGTGCCAGCTCGAACCAAGAGACCCAGTACTTC.

This clone has more than one count but fewer than ten. The rearrangement uses TRBV30 and TRBJ1-4; no firm D call. Germline-derived CDR1 and CDR2 are GTSNPN and SVGIG (reference sequence). Between the trimmed V and J ends, which lost 4 bases and 8 bases, there was a span of 11 bases. This CDR3 spans 12 amino acids. The CDR3 region is CAWNRREEKLFF. In DNA form, the CDR3 reads TGTGCCTGGAACCGACGAGAAGAAAAACTGTTTTTT.

CDR3 in DNA: TGCAGCGCCCGACTAGCGGGAGGCCCTTTCGATGAGCAGTTCTTC. Residues: CSARLAGGPFDEQFF. V gene TRBV29-1 combines with J gene TRBJ2-1, with 13 bases identical to TRBD2. CDR1 SQVTM and CDR2 ANQGSEA come from the germline V gene. The CDR3 covers 15 residues. V was pared by 7 bases and J by 8 bases, with 11 bases of the junction left unmatched.

The CDR3 sequence: CASRSAWSGYTF. The CDR3 DNA is TGTGCCAGCAGATCAGCATGGAGCGGCTACACCTTC. The chain links TRBV2 to TRBJ1-2; D unresolved. CDR1 and CDR2 (germline): SNHLY, FYNNEI. The CDR3 is 12 residues long. V dropped 6 bases and J dropped 8 bases, with 13 bases sitting between them.

This clone was counted only a few times. Other DNA sequences from this sample encode an identical CDR3 as well. The chain carries TRBV5-1 and TRBJ2-3; D not certain. Trimming removed 0 bases from V and 0 bases from J, with 8 bases in between. The V gene's germline CDR1 is SGHRS and CDR2 YFSETQ. This CDR3 has 15 residues. The chain's CDR3 is CASSLEGISTDTQYF. In nucleotides, the CDR3 is TGCGCCAGCAGCTTGGAAGGGATTAGCACAGATACGCAGTATTTT.

The chain is built from TRBV7-2 and TRBJ2-5; 10 bases map to TRBD2. Trimming took 5 bases from V and 4 from J; bases not matched to a gene: 4. Germline CDR1 is SGHTA and CDR2 is FQGNSA. CDR3 length: 14 residues. As DNA, the CDR3 is TGTGCCAGCAGCGGAGCGGGAGGGGGAGAGACCCAGTACTTC. Residues: CASSGAGGGETQYF. Full variable domain (outside the CDR3, taken from reference TRBV7-2 and TRBJ2-5): GAGVSQSPSNKVTEKGKDVELRCDPISGHTALYWYRQSLGQGLEFLIYFQGNSAPDKSGLPSDRFSAERTGGSVSTLTIQRTQQEDSAVYLCASSGAGGGETQYFGPGTRLLVL.

CDR3 bases: TGTGCCTGGAGTGTGGGCGAACCCCGGGATGAAGCTTTCTTT. Translation gives CAWSVGEPRDEAFF. The gene calls are TRBV30 and TRBJ1-1, with unresolved D. This CDR3 contains 14 residues. Germline CDR1 is GTSNPN and CDR2 is SVGIG (reference sequence). Trimming removed 0 bases at V and 7 bases at J, with 15 bases between.

This clone was counted only a few times. The chain is built from TRBV7-9 and TRBJ2-7; no reliable D call. Between the trimmed V and J ends, which lost 5 bases and 0 bases, there was a span of 11 bases. The CDR3 length is 14 residues. CDR1 is SEHNR, CDR2 FQNEAQ, per germline (reference sequence). The CDR3 protein is CASSKLGFSYEQYF. CDR3 DNA sequence: TGTGCCAGCAGCAAATTAGGTTTCTCCTACGAGCAGTACTTC.

With respect to this clone: Its ends do not fully match the called genes, so a read error is possible. The same CDR3 arises from other DNA sequences in this sample as well. The chain couples TRBV5-1 to TRBJ2-3, with 12 bases that match TRBD2. Germline-derived CDR1 and CDR2 are SGHRS and YFSETQ. This CDR3 has 14 amino acids. DNA for the CDR3: TGCGCCAGCAGTTTGGGACTAGCGGGAGATACGCAGTATTTT. This encodes CASSLGLAGDTQYF.

This clone was detected only a few times. The chain has TRBV14 and TRBJ2-1, with 10 bases matching TRBD2. The CDR3 consists of 16 residues. CDR1 is SGHDN, CDR2 FVKESK, per germline. Unmatched junction bases numbered 10, after V lost 3 bases and J lost 8 bases. The CDR3 DNA is TGTGCCAGCAGCCATCCTCCGGGACTAGCGATCGATGAGCAGTTCTTC. Translation gives CASSHPPGLAIDEQFF.

The genes are TRBV5-1 and TRBJ2-3, with D possibly TRBD1 on 5 matching bases. CDR3 length: 15 residues. The germline gives CDR1 SGHRS, CDR2 YFSETQ. Trimming took off 1 base at V and 5 bases at J, with 14 bases between the two ends. The CDR3 nucleotides are TGCGCCAGCAGCTTGAGGCAGGGCGCGAGAGATACGCAGTATTTT. This translates into CASSLRQGARDTQYF.

This clone was picked up a small number of times. The chain carries TRBV5-1 and TRBJ2-1, with 10 bases fitting TRBD1. The CDR3 totals 15 residues. Germline V gives CDR1 SGHRS, CDR2 YFSETQ. V dropped 3 bases and J dropped 7; count of bases not matched to a gene: 7. In nucleotides, the CDR3 is TGCGCCAGCAGCTCCGGGACAGGGGTTTTTAATGAGCAGTTCTTC. This gives the protein CASSSGTGVFNEQFF.